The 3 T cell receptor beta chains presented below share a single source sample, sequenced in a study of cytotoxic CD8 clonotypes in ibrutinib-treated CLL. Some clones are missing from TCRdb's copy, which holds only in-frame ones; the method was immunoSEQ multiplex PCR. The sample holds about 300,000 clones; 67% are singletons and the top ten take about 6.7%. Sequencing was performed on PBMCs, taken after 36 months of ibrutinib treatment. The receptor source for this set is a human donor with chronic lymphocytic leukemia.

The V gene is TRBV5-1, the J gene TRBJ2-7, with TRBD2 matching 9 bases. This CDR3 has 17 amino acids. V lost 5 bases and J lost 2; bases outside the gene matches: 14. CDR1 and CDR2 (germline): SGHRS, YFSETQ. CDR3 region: CASRWERGESPAYEQYF. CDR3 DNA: TGCGCCAGCAGGTGGGAGCGGGGGGAATCCCCCGCCTACGAGCAGTACTTC.

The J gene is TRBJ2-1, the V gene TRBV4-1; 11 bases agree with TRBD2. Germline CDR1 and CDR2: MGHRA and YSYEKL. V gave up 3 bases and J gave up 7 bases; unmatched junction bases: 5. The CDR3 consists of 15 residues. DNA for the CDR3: TGCGCCAGCAGCCAGATAGGGACTAGCGGAAATGAGCAGTTCTTC. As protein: CASSQIGTSGNEQFF.

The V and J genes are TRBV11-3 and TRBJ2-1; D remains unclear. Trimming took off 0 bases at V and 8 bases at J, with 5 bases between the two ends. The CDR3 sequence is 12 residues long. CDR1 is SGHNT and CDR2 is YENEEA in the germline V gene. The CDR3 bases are TGTGCCAGCAGCTTAGATATGGATGAGCAGTTCTTC. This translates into CASSLDMDEQFF.